Sequencing of this T cell receptor (beta chain) was carried out in a study of T-cell reconstitution after alpha-beta-depleted transplantation in children. CDR1 SQVTM and CDR2 ANQGSEA come from the germline V gene. This CDR3 contains 13 residues. TCRbeta library construction was performed incorporating unique molecular identifiers. TCRdb re-called the PCR reads with MiXCR, one entry per CDR3 protein. The table lists around 250,000 distinct CDR3 sequences, about 26% of them singletons. This clonotype was found many times. This material consisted of PBMCs, taken before TCRalphabeta/CD19-depleted stem cell transplant. This TCR derives from a girl aged 2 to 10 with Fanconi anemia, due to receive a stem cell transplant. The chain recombines TRBV29-1 with TRBJ2-1; 7 nucleotides align to TRBD1. CDR3 in amino acids: CSLHQGESPEQFF. CDR3 coding DNA: TGCAGTTTACATCAGGGGGAGTCCCCTGAGCAGTTCTTC.